These 27 T cell receptor beta chains came from one sample sequenced in a study of tissue T cells after allogeneic stem cell transplantation. TCRdb keeps only in-frame clones here, not all; method: immunoSEQ multiplex PCR. Here the sample spans thousands of clones, around three fifths being singletons. Source: tissue from the jejunum, taken at autopsy. These receptor sequences come from a male donor older than 55 with lung cancer.

This clone was counted a few times. This chain links TRBV30 with TRBJ2-5; D uncertain. CDR1 and CDR2 from the germline V gene are GTSNPN and SVGIG (reference sequence). The germline V and J ends were trimmed by 3 bases and 7 bases, with 9 bases remaining between them. CDR3 length equals 11 residues. The CDR3 loop reads CAWRNMGTQYF. The CDR3 nucleotides are TGTGCCTGGAGGAACATGGGGACCCAGTACTTC.

This clone showed up just once. V and J are TRBV13 and TRBJ2-2; D is uncertain. Trimming stripped 2 bases from V and 8 bases from J, with 9 bases between. This CDR3 has 13 amino acids. The V gene's germline CDR1 is PRHDT and CDR2 FYEKMQ (reference sequence). CDR3 in amino acids: CASSLNRAGELFF. CDR3 nucleotides: TGTGCCAGCAGCTTAAACCGGGCGGGGGAGCTGTTTTTT.

In its sample, this clone was seen once. The chain carries TRBV28 and TRBJ2-5, with TRBD1 matching over 10 bases. CDR3 length: 15 amino acids. V was pared by 4 bases and J by 2 bases, with 4 bases of the junction left unmatched. Germline CDR1 MDHEN, CDR2 SYDVKM. The CDR3 DNA sequence: TGTGCCAGCAGTTCCGGGACAGGGGTGCAAGAGACCCAGTACTTC. This sequence encodes CASSSGTGVQETQYF.

This clone has just a few counts. J is TRBJ2-1 and V is TRBV14, with D hard to call. Germline CDR1 reads SGHDN; CDR2 reads FVKESK. Trimming removed 1 base from V and 5 bases from J, with 9 bases in between. The length of the CDR3 is 14 residues. In DNA form, the CDR3 reads TGTGCCAGCAGCCAAGTAGGAATCGACAATGAGCAGTTCTTC. Its protein product is CASSQVGIDNEQFF.

This clone is categorized as medium-sized. The chain joins TRBV28 to TRBJ2-7; TRBD1 matches 8 bases. Trimming took 6 bases from V and 4 from J; bases not matched to a gene: 8. The germline CDR1 and CDR2 sequences are MDHEN and SYDVKM. The CDR3 is 14 amino acids. CDR3 loop: CASRPGQVFYEQYF. In DNA, the CDR3 is TGTGCCAGCAGACCGGGACAGGTCTTTTACGAGCAGTACTTC.

V usage is TRBV4-3 and J usage is TRBJ2-7; TRBD1 matches 10 bases. This CDR3 contains 16 residues. J lost 4 bases, V lost 0 bases, and 6 bases had no gene match. The germline V gene encodes CDR1 LGHNA and CDR2 YSLEER. The CDR3 DNA reads TGCGCCAGCAGCCAAGATTTAGGGACAGGGGTGTACGAGCAGTACTTC. It codes for CASSQDLGTGVYEQYF.

V usage is TRBV6-5 and J usage is TRBJ2-3; TRBD1 matches 8 bases. This CDR3 contains 12 residues. Germline CDR1 MNHEY, CDR2 SVGAGI. CDR3 in amino acids: CAAGGSTDTQYF. CDR3 DNA: TGTGCAGCAGGGGGCAGCACAGATACGCAGTATTTT.

The gene calls are TRBV19 and TRBJ2-1; TRBD2 aligns across 10 bases. The CDR3 runs 16 residues. With 6 bases clipped from V and 4 bases from J, the junction kept 9 bases outside the gene matches. The germline CDR1 and CDR2 sequences are LNHDA and SQIVND (reference sequence). The CDR3 nucleotides read TGTGCCAGTAGGAGCGGGAGGGCCGGGACGTACAATGAGCAGTTCTTC. Translated: CASRSGRAGTYNEQFF.

A few counts support this clone. The V gene is TRBV4-2, the J gene TRBJ2-5, with 11 nucleotides matching TRBD2. The germline CDR1 and CDR2 sequences are LGHNA and YNFKEQ. This CDR3 has 16 residues. Trimming at V came to 3 bases and at J to 3 bases, leaving 6 bases not matched to a gene. As DNA, the CDR3 is TGTGCCAGCAGCCACTCCGGGACTAGCGGAAAAGAGACCCAGTACTTC. Its protein product is CASSHSGTSGKETQYF.

The chain carries TRBV2 and TRBJ1-6, with 9 bases identical to TRBD1. The CDR3 extends over 15 amino acids. Losses at the gene ends were 6 bases for V and 6 bases for J; bases not matched to a gene: 6. CDR1 SNHLY and CDR2 FYNNEI come from the germline V gene. As DNA, the CDR3 is TGTGCCAGCAGCCCGACAGGGGGAGGTAATTCACCCCTCCACTTT. Amino acids: CASSPTGGGNSPLHF.

The gene calls are TRBV2 and TRBJ2-1; 10 nucleotides agree with TRBD2. Germline CDR1 SNHLY, CDR2 FYNNEI. The CDR3 contains 15 residues. Germline trimming cut 3 bases from V and 5 bases from J; bases unmatched to any gene: 4. CDR3 in DNA: TGTGCCAGCAGTGAGTTAGCGGGGGGCAACAATGAGCAGTTCTTC. Translating it yields CASSELAGGNNEQFF.

This clone was seen a handful of times. This rearrangement joins TRBV28 to TRBJ2-2; possible D gene TRBD2, 5 bases. Between the trimmed V and J ends, which lost 6 bases and 1 base, there was a span of 12 bases. The CDR3 spans 15 residues. Germline V gene sequence: CDR1 MDHEN, CDR2 SYDVKM. The CDR3 DNA reads as TGTGCCAGCAGCTTACCGGGGAGGAACACCGGGGAGCTGTTTTTT. Translated: CASSLPGRNTGELFF.

CDR3 sequence (DNA): TGTGCCATCAGTGGGGGGACAGGGGGAGTGAACACTGAAGCTTTCTTT. Amino acids: CAISGGTGGVNTEAFF. The chain employs TRBV10-3 and TRBJ1-1; 11 bases are shared with TRBD1. The CDR3 totals 16 residues. Germline V gives CDR1 ENHRY, CDR2 SYGVKD. V lost 4 bases to trimming and J lost 0 bases; unmatched junction nucleotides: 4.

V usage is TRBV7-2 and J usage is TRBJ1-6; 9 bases match TRBD1. This CDR3 comprises 16 residues. The trim removed 4 bases at V and 10 bases at J, leaving 11 bases unmatched. The V gene's germline CDR1 is SGHTA and CDR2 FQGNSA. The CDR3 DNA reads as TGTGCCAGCAGCTCCATGAGTGGGACAGGGTTGTCACCCCTCCACTTT. The encoded protein is CASSSMSGTGLSPLHF. Full variable domain (missing parts from reference TRBV7-2 and TRBJ1-6): GAGVSQSPSNKVTEKGKDVELRCDPISGHTALYWYRQSLGQGLEFLIYFQGNSAPDKSGLPSDRFSAERTGGSVSTLTIQRTQQEDSAVYLCASSSMSGTGLSPLHFGNGTRLTVT.

Judged by abundance, this clone is large. The chain employs TRBV6-6 and TRBJ2-2; TRBD2 matches 8 bases. The germline gives CDR1 MNHNY, CDR2 SVGAGI (reference sequence). The CDR3 loop spans 15 amino acids. V was pared by 2 bases and J by 6 bases, with 5 bases of the junction left unmatched. This CDR3 reads CASSYDGGASGELFF. DNA of the CDR3: TGTGCCAGCAGTTACGACGGGGGGGCTTCCGGGGAGCTGTTTTTT.

This chain joins TRBV10-3 and TRBJ2-2; 9 bases are shared with TRBD1. Germline CDR1 is ENHRY and CDR2 is SYGVKD. This CDR3 region has 15 residues. The J segment lost 8 bases and the V segment lost 6 bases, leaving 10 bases of the junction unmatched. CDR3 sequence reads: CAISRDRDIEGELFF. CDR3 bases: TGTGCCATCAGCCGGGACAGGGATATAGAAGGGGAGCTGTTTTTT.

V and J are TRBV9 and TRBJ2-5; possible D gene TRBD1, 6 bases. Germline loops: CDR1 SGDLS, CDR2 YYNGEE. The length of the CDR3 is 13 residues. Trimming removed 3 bases at V and 5 bases at J, with 11 bases between. The CDR3: CASSEGVRETQYF. The CDR3 DNA reads as TGTGCCAGCAGCGAGGGGGTTCGGGAGACCCAGTACTTC.

The V call is TRBV4-3, the J call TRBJ1-1, with no clear D. The germline gives CDR1 LGHNA, CDR2 YSLEER. V shed 0 bases and J shed 4 bases, with 9 bases lying between them. The CDR3 extends over 14 amino acids. CDR3 in amino acids: CASSQEVKATEAFF. CDR3 nucleotide sequence: TGCGCCAGCAGCCAAGAGGTCAAGGCCACTGAAGCTTTCTTT.

This clone was observed a few times. This chain links TRBV6-6 with TRBJ2-5; 10 nucleotides agree with TRBD2. CDR1 and CDR2 from the germline V gene are MNHNY and SVGAGI (reference sequence). There are 15 residues in the CDR3. Germline trimming cut 6 bases from V and 1 base from J; bases unmatched to any gene: 5. CDR3 protein: CASSPLAGLQETQYF. The CDR3 DNA reads as TGTGCCAGCAGCCCACTAGCGGGGCTCCAAGAGACCCAGTACTTC.

The J gene is TRBJ2-2, the V gene TRBV7-9; TRBD1 agrees at 7 bases. The CDR3 is made up of 16 amino acids. J was trimmed by 6 bases and V by 0 bases; bases with no gene match: 7. The V gene's germline CDR1 is SEHNR and CDR2 FQNEAQ (reference sequence). The CDR3 DNA sequence: TGTGCCAGCAGCTTAGCAAGACAGGGATCGGCCGGGGAGCTGTTTTTT. Translating gives CASSLARQGSAGELFF.

CDR3 region: CASSPTGDMNTEAFF. The CDR3 DNA reads TGTGCCAGCTCACCAACTGGTGACATGAACACTGAAGCTTTCTTT. The J gene is TRBJ1-1, the V gene TRBV18; D not certain. This CDR3 comprises 15 residues. Germline loops: CDR1 KGHSH, CDR2 LQKENI. V was shortened by 2 bases and J by 0 bases, with 10 bases between the two germline ends.

This clone is medium-sized by share. The chain links TRBV4-3 to TRBJ1-6; 9 nucleotides agree with TRBD1. The length of the CDR3 is 17 residues. Per germline, CDR1 LGHNA and CDR2 YSLEER. Trimming removed 0 bases from V and 4 bases from J; junction bases left unmatched: 4. CDR3 region: CASSQEVTGGYNSPLHF. Written as DNA, the CDR3 is TGCGCCAGCAGCCAAGAGGTGACAGGGGGATATAATTCACCCCTCCACTTT.

The chain couples TRBV7-6 to TRBJ2-1; D possibly matches TRBD1 or TRBD2 (5 bases each). V dropped 1 base and J dropped 5 bases, with 15 bases sitting between them. Germline V gene sequence: CDR1 SGHVS, CDR2 FNYEAQ. This CDR3 comprises 16 residues. The CDR3 reads CASSLVRWDRNNEQFF. DNA for the CDR3: TGTGCCAGCAGCTTAGTAAGATGGGACCGCAACAATGAGCAGTTCTTC. The full variable domain, completed using reference TRBV7-6 and TRBJ2-1, is GAGVSQSPRYKVTKRGQDVALRCDPISGHVSLYWYRQALGQGPEFLTYFNYEAQQDKSGLPNDRFSAERPEGSISTLTIQRTEQRDSAMYRCASSLVRWDRNNEQFFGPGTRLTVL.

The CDR3 DNA sequence: TGTGCCAGCAGTCCTTTGAGCAATCAGCCCCAGCATTTT. Protein sequence: CASSPLSNQPQHF. This rearrangement joins TRBV27 to TRBJ1-5; unclear D gene. There are 13 residues in the CDR3. The germline V gene has CDR1 MNHEY and CDR2 SMNVEV (reference sequence). V lost 5 bases, J lost 1 base, and 6 bases lay in between.

J is TRBJ2-1 and V is TRBV27, with 7 bases fitting TRBD2. Germline CDR1 and CDR2: MNHEY and SMNVEV (reference sequence). The CDR3 runs to 16 residues. V shed 3 bases, J shed 4 bases, and the junction held 9 bases outside the gene matches. The CDR3 protein is CASSFSGGLIYNEQFF. Here the CDR3 DNA reads TGTGCCAGCAGTTTCTCGGGGGGACTTATTTACAATGAGCAGTTCTTC.

The chain carries TRBV6-2 or TRBV6-3 and TRBJ1-2; TRBD1 agrees at 7 bases. Germline trimming cut 2 bases from V and 8 bases from J; bases unmatched to any gene: 11. The CDR3 sequence is 15 residues long. Germline values: CDR1 MNHEY, CDR2 SVGEGT. The DNA for the CDR3 is TGTGCCAGCAGTTACCCCGGGACAGCTTCTATGGGCTACACCTTC. Encoded protein: CASSYPGTASMGYTF.

The chain joins TRBV5-1 to TRBJ2-1; TRBD2 aligns across 14 bases. Germline CDR1 and CDR2: SGHRS and YFSETQ. The CDR3 is made up of 18 amino acids. V gave up 0 bases and J gave up 7 bases; unmatched junction bases: 9. CDR3 residues: CASSLVTSGRAGGNEQFF. The CDR3 DNA follows: TGCGCCAGCAGCTTGGTGACTAGCGGGAGGGCCGGGGGTAATGAGCAGTTCTTC.